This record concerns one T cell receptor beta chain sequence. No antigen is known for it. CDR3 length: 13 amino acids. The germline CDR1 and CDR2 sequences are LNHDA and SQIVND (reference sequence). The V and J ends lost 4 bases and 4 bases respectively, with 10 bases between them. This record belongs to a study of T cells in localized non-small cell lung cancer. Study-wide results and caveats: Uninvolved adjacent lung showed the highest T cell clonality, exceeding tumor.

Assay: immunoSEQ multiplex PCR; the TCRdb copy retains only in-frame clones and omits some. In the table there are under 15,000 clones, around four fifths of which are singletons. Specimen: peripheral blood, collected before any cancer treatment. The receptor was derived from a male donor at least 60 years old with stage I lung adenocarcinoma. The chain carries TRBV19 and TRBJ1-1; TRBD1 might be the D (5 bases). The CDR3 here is CASSKRGGTEAFF. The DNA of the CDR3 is TGTGCCAGTAGTAAGAGGGGAGGCACTGAAGCTTTCTTT. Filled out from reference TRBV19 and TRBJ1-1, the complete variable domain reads DGGITQSPKYLFRKEGQNVTLSCEQNLNHDAMYWYRQDPGQGLRLIYYSQIVNDFQKGDIAEGYSVSREKKESFPLTVTSAQKNPTAFYLCASSKRGGTEAFFGQGTRLTVV.